The clone carrying this TCR beta chain was seen a handful of times. Its matching antigen is unknown. The data were taken from a study of CD8 T cells in ankylosing spondylitis. Findings of the study overall: The authors found the disease-linked clones to be CD8+ and relatively rare in peripheral blood. Some of the motif variants had earlier been found in reactive arthritis patients' fluid and blood. One TCR beta motif, made up of seven to nine highly homologous variants, appeared characteristic of ankylosing spondylitis blood. There was reportedly significant enrichment of clones that were disease-linked in matched ankylosing spondylitis synovial fluid.

Trimming took off 5 bases at V and 4 bases at J, with 17 bases between the two ends. Germline V gene sequence: CDR1 DFQATT, CDR2 SNEGSKA (reference sequence). CDR3 length: 14 amino acids. With molecular barcodes, quantitative 5'-RACE was used to make the TCR beta libraries. TCRdb redid the calling of the 5' RACE reads with MiXCR, one entry per CDR3 protein. The repertoire has 700,000 to 850,000 distinct CDR3 sequences, 12% of them found once; the top ten carry approximately 0.5%. The sequence came from a male donor with ankylosing spondylitis. Sequenced material: blood, either unsorted or a sorted T cell fraction (not recorded which). The chain couples TRBV20-1 to TRBJ1-1; possibly TRBD1 for D (5 bases). This chain's CDR3 is CSASGSGGTTEAFF. The CDR3 DNA is TGCAGTGCTTCGGGATCCGGCGGGACCACTGAAGCTTTCTTT.